These 29 T cell receptor beta chains were sequenced from one sample in a study of shared clonotypes between healthy human individuals. Assay used: immunoSEQ multiplex PCR; TCRdb lists only in-frame clones, some missing. Here the sample spans 2,500,000 or so clones, roughly 93% being singletons. The sample consisted of naive CD4+ T cells from PBMCs. Subset given: CD45RA+ positively selected. These receptor sequences come from a man younger than 30 in good health. Some clones in this sample may be carry-over from other donors' samples.

Worth noting for this clone: Other nucleotide sequences in the sample specify the same CDR3. This rearrangement joins TRBV6-1 to TRBJ2-7; 8 bases are a match to TRBD2. CDR1 and CDR2 from the germline V gene are MNHNS and SASEGT. CDR3 length: 14 amino acids. V lost 6 bases and J lost 4; bases outside the gene matches: 8. CDR3 region: CASSLAGGSYEQYF. The DNA for the CDR3 is TGTGCCAGCAGCCTCGCGGGGGGATCATACGAGCAGTACTTC.

The rearrangement links TRBV28 to TRBJ2-5; D possibly corresponds to TRBD2 (6 bases). CDR1 MDHEN and CDR2 SYDVKM come from the germline V gene. CDR3 length: 17 amino acids. V was clipped by 5 bases and J by 7 bases, with 26 bases between them. The CDR3 sequence is CASSRAGSGPGSGTQYF. CDR3 bases: TGTGCCAGCAGTCGGGCGGGGTCGGGCCCCGGGTCTGGGACCCAGTACTTC.

The chain joins TRBV5-1 to TRBJ2-1, with 7 positions matching TRBD2. Germline CDR1 SGHRS, CDR2 YFSETQ. V was pared by 2 bases and J by 4 bases, with 6 bases of the junction left unmatched. CDR3 length: 15 amino acids. The CDR3 sequence is CASSFSSGAYNEQFF. DNA for the CDR3: TGCGCCAGCAGCTTCTCAAGCGGGGCTTACAATGAGCAGTTCTTC. The full variable domain, with the rest looked up from reference TRBV5-1 and TRBJ2-1, is KAGVTQTPRYLIKTRGQQVTLSCSPISGHRSVSWYQQTPGQGLQFLFEYFSETQRNKGNFPGRFSGRQFSNSRSEMNVSTLELGDSALYLCASSFSSGAYNEQFFGPGTRLTVL.

The gene calls are TRBV5-1 and TRBJ2-5; 7 bases fit TRBD1. V was pared by 4 bases and J by 5 bases, with 11 bases of the junction left unmatched. CDR1 is SGHRS, CDR2 YFSETQ, per germline. CDR3 length: 15 amino acids. For the CDR3, the DNA is TGCGCCAGCAGCCCTTCCCCTACCAGGGGGGAGACCCAGTACTTC. This encodes CASSPSPTRGETQYF.

This clone was seen once. The chain uses TRBV5-1 and TRBJ2-2, with 9 positions matching TRBD1. With V trimmed by 2 bases and J by 1 base, 3 bases remained unmatched. This CDR3 has 16 amino acids. The germline V gene has CDR1 SGHRS and CDR2 YFSETQ. CDR3 protein: CASSFTGQGNTGELFF. The DNA for the CDR3 is TGCGCCAGCAGCTTTACGGGACAGGGGAACACCGGGGAGCTGTTTTTT.

V is TRBV25-1 and J is TRBJ2-7, with D uncertain. The V gene lost 4 bases and the J gene lost 2 bases, with 6 bases spanning the gap. This CDR3 has 12 amino acids. In germline, CDR1 is MGHDK, CDR2 SYGVNS. The CDR3 nucleotides are TGTGCCAGCAGTGGAGCGACCTACGAGCAGTACTTC. It codes for CASSGATYEQYF.

J is TRBJ2-1 and V is TRBV9, with 14 bases aligning to TRBD2. CDR1 is SGDLS, CDR2 YYNGEE, per germline. The CDR3 has 15 amino acids. J lost 9 bases, V lost 4 bases, and 6 bases had no gene match. CDR3 region: CASSLRGTSGSEQFF. As DNA, the CDR3 is TGTGCCAGCAGCCTTAGAGGGACTAGCGGGAGTGAGCAGTTCTTC.

Only a few counts were recorded for this clone. This rearrangement joins TRBV19 to TRBJ1-5; 7 bases fit TRBD1. CDR3 length: 15 amino acids. Germline V gives CDR1 LNHDA, CDR2 SQIVND (reference sequence). J lost 1 base, V lost 7 bases, and 7 bases had no gene match. This chain's CDR3 is CASIAPRGSNQPQHF. DNA of the CDR3: TGTGCCAGTATAGCCCCCAGGGGGAGCAATCAGCCCCAGCATTTT.

The genes are TRBV19 and TRBJ2-1; D possibly corresponds to TRBD2 (5 bases). This CDR3 has 16 amino acids. Deletions cut 6 bases from V and 0 bases from J, with 15 bases between. Germline V gene data show CDR1 as LNHDA and CDR2 as SQIVND (reference sequence). CDR3 sequence: CASRHQSGSSYNEQFF. CDR3 bases: TGTGCCAGTAGACACCAATCGGGGAGCTCCTACAATGAGCAGTTCTTC.

The count of this clone is one. This CDR3 reads CSVVKWEGAYEQYF. In nucleotides, the CDR3 is TGCAGCGTTGTGAAGTGGGAGGGGGCCTACGAGCAGTACTTC. The rearrangement joins TRBV29-1 to TRBJ2-7, with TRBD2 as a possible D gene (7 bases). Trimming stripped 4 bases from V and 2 bases from J, with 15 bases between. The CDR3 spans 14 residues. Germline values: CDR1 SQVTM, CDR2 ANQGSEA.

The chain has TRBV27 and TRBJ2-5; perhaps TRBD2 as D (5 bases). V dropped 5 bases and J dropped 4 bases, with 20 bases sitting between them. Looked up from germline, CDR1 is MNHEY and CDR2 is SMNVEV (reference sequence). The CDR3 has 16 amino acids. The CDR3 protein is CASSPARGRLGETQYF. The CDR3 DNA reads as TGTGCCAGCAGTCCCGCGAGAGGGCGGCTTGGAGAGACCCAGTACTTC.

The V gene is TRBV14, the J gene TRBJ2-2, with 16 bases aligning to TRBD2. Germline CDR1 SGHDN, CDR2 FVKESK. V dropped 3 bases and J dropped 5; count of bases not matched to a gene: 15. This CDR3 contains 21 residues. CDR3 residues: CASSQATGLAGGPVRTGELFF. The CDR3 region has the DNA TGTGCCAGCAGCCAGGCGACGGGACTAGCGGGAGGGCCGGTGCGGACCGGGGAGCTGTTTTTT.

Of note for this clone: This sample also contains other DNA sequences that code for the same CDR3. V gene TRBV28 combines with J gene TRBJ2-7; D remains ambiguous. With 3 bases removed from V and 2 bases from J, the gap between germline ends came to 11 bases. From germline, CDR1 is MDHEN and CDR2 SYDVKM. The length of the CDR3 is 14 residues. The DNA of the CDR3 is TGTGCCAGCAGTTTCCGACGGGCGGCCTACGAGCAGTACTTC. Residues: CASSFRRAAYEQYF.

The V gene is TRBV5-6, the J gene TRBJ2-3; no reliable D call. V was cut by 0 bases and J by 7 bases, with 6 bases left in between. This CDR3 contains 12 residues. CDR1 is SGHDT, CDR2 YYEEEE, per germline. CDR3 amino acids: CASSLEQNTQYF. In nucleotides, the CDR3 is TGTGCCAGCAGCTTGGAGCAGAATACGCAGTATTTT.

The J gene is TRBJ2-1, the V gene TRBV5-4, with D possibly being TRBD2 (6 bases). Trimming removed 6 bases from V and 4 bases from J, with 14 bases in between. Germline V gene data show CDR1 as SGHNT and CDR2 as YYREEE (reference sequence). The CDR3 is 14 amino acids. CDR3 sequence: CASTLPGTYNEQFF. CDR3 DNA: TGTGCCAGCACACTGCCCGGGACTTACAATGAGCAGTTCTTC. The full variable domain, in which reference TRBV5-4 and TRBJ2-1 provide the parts outside the CDR3, is ETGVTQSPTHLIKTRGQQVTLRCSSQSGHNTVSWYQQALGQGPQFIFQYYREEENGRGNFPPRFSGLQFPNYSSELNVNALELDDSALYLCASTLPGTYNEQFFGPGTRLTVL.

In the case of this clone: Other DNA sequences in the sample encode the same CDR3. The J gene is TRBJ2-1, the V gene TRBV9; D is unresolved. The germline V and J ends were trimmed by 0 bases and 10 bases, with 5 bases remaining between them. The CDR3 loop spans 11 amino acids. Germline lookup yields CDR1 SGDLS and CDR2 YYNGEE. CDR3 loop: CASSVEGEQFF. DNA for the CDR3: TGTGCCAGCAGCGTAGAAGGGGAGCAGTTCTTC.

The chain recombines TRBV28 with TRBJ1-5, with 7 bases fitting TRBD1. The germline V gene has CDR1 MDHEN and CDR2 SYDVKM. The trim removed 2 bases at V and 4 bases at J, leaving 8 bases unmatched. CDR3 length: 16 residues. DNA for the CDR3: TGTGCCAGCAGTTTAACCGACAGGGCAAGGAATCAGCCCCAGCATTTT. Amino acid sequence: CASSLTDRARNQPQHF.

This chain links TRBV5-6 with TRBJ1-4; D is ambiguous. The V and J ends lost 2 bases and 8 bases respectively, with 10 bases between them. This CDR3 is 13 amino acids long. CDR1 SGHDT and CDR2 YYEEEE come from the germline V gene. In DNA, the CDR3 is TGTGCCAGCAGCTTTTGGACGGGGGAAAAACTGTTTTTT. As protein: CASSFWTGEKLFF.

V and J are TRBV7-9 and TRBJ2-1; 13 positions agree with TRBD2. V trimming: 4 bases; J trimming: 5 bases; junction bases outside the gene matches: 5. CDR1 SEHNR and CDR2 FQNEAQ come from the germline V gene (reference sequence). The CDR3 has 16 residues. CDR3 protein: CASSSLGTSGNNEQFF. CDR3 nucleotides: TGTGCCAGCAGCTCACTTGGGACTAGCGGGAACAATGAGCAGTTCTTC.

The J gene is TRBJ1-4, the V gene TRBV5-5, with 9 bases that match TRBD1. Germline lookup yields CDR1 SGHKS and CDR2 YYEKEE (reference sequence). J gave up 4 bases and V 3 bases, and 1 base lay outside the gene matches. The CDR3 is made up of 14 amino acids. CDR3: CASSWDRDNEKLFF. The CDR3 coding sequence is TGTGCCAGCAGCTGGGACAGGGATAATGAAAAACTGTTTTTT.

The chain joins TRBV18 to TRBJ2-1; no definite D call. The ends were cut back, 5 bases at V and 7 bases at J, with 12 bases in the middle. Germline CDR1 reads KGHSH; CDR2 reads LQKENI. CDR3 length: 13 residues. The CDR3 coding sequence is TGTGCCAGCTCAGAGATGATTGATAATGAGCAGTTCTTC. It specifies CASSEMIDNEQFF. The full variable domain, its missing parts supplied by reference TRBV18 and TRBJ2-1, is NAGVMQNPRHLVRRRGQEARLRCSPMKGHSHVYWYRQLPEEGLKFMVYLQKENIIDESGMPKERFSAEFPKEGPSILRIQQVVRGDSAAYFCASSEMIDNEQFFGPGTRLTVL.

The gene calls are TRBV5-5 and TRBJ2-7; 7 bases align to TRBD1. V lost 1 base, J lost 0 bases, and 4 bases stayed unmatched. The CDR3 loop spans 15 amino acids. The germline V gene has CDR1 SGHKS and CDR2 YYEKEE (reference sequence). DNA of the CDR3: TGTGCCAGCAGCTTGTTGGGACAGAGCTCCTACGAGCAGTACTTC. This encodes CASSLLGQSSYEQYF.

The chain combines TRBV5-4 with TRBJ1-1; D unclear. CDR1 and CDR2 (germline): SGHNT, YYREEE (reference sequence). The CDR3 length is 12 residues. Between the trimmed V and J ends, which lost 1 base and 5 bases, there was a span of 6 bases. The CDR3 region is CASSLRHTEAFF. Here the CDR3 DNA reads TGTGCCAGCAGCTTGCGACATACTGAAGCTTTCTTT.

Concerning this clone: Other DNA sequences in the sample encode the same CDR3. V is TRBV5-1 and J is TRBJ2-5; 8 bases are shared with TRBD1. After removal of 1 base from V and 5 bases from J, the junction contained 4 bases not matched to a gene. The CDR3 sequence is 14 residues long. Germline loops: CDR1 SGHRS, CDR2 YFSETQ. CDR3 protein: CASSLSTGEETQYF. The DNA of the CDR3 is TGCGCCAGCAGCTTGTCGACAGGGGAGGAGACCCAGTACTTC.

Concerning this clone itself: No DNA is shown, since the ends of the CDR3 on it are uncertain; the CDR3 is the one TCRdb lists. The J gene is TRBJ1-1, the V gene TRBV6-5. The CDR3 extends over 15 residues, inclusive of both ends. Germline values: CDR1 MNHEY, CDR2 SVGAGI. CDR3 sequence: CASSYGYFGDTEAFF.

This clone was seen only a few times. The chain recombines TRBV10-1 with TRBJ2-1, with 7 nucleotides matching TRBD2. The length of the CDR3 is 12 residues. The trim removed 7 bases at V and 11 bases at J, leaving 8 bases unmatched. Germline CDR1 and CDR2: WNHNN and SYGVQD (reference sequence). The CDR3 DNA reads as TGCGCCAGCAACCTCCCGGGGGGTCAGCAGTTCTTC. Its translation: CASNLPGGQQFF.

CDR3 bases: TGTGCCAGCAGTTGGAGCGGGGCGGGAAGCTACAATGAGCAGTTCTTC. Its translation is CASSWSGAGSYNEQFF. The chain uses TRBV28 and TRBJ2-1; the match to TRBD2 covers 7 bases. CDR1 and CDR2 (germline): MDHEN, SYDVKM. Trimming cost V 4 bases and J 3 bases; bases outside gene matches: 9. The CDR3 extends over 16 amino acids.

The chain recombines TRBV5-1 with TRBJ2-1; TRBD1 agrees at 7 bases. The CDR3 has 13 amino acids. From germline, CDR1 is SGHRS and CDR2 YFSETQ. V shed 4 bases and J 9 bases; nucleotides not matched to a gene: 7. The CDR3 sequence: CASSVTGPGEQFF. The CDR3 nucleotides read TGCGCCAGCAGCGTGACAGGGCCTGGTGAGCAGTTCTTC.

This chain connects TRBV30 to TRBJ2-1; TRBD2 aligns across 9 bases. Per the germline V gene, CDR1 is GTSNPN and CDR2 is SVGIG (reference sequence). The CDR3 contains 16 residues. V was pared by 1 base and J by 3 bases, with 7 bases of the junction left unmatched. CDR3 DNA sequence: TGTGCCTGGAGTGCCGCTAAACTAGCGGGCTACAATGAGCAGTTCTTC. Translation gives CAWSAAKLAGYNEQFF.